Here is one T cell receptor beta chain with its context. The antigen remains undetermined. This sample is drawn from a study of cytomegalovirus exposure and HLA in healthy donors. Germline loops: CDR1 SGHAT, CDR2 FQNNGV. The CDR3 spans 12 residues. Trimming took off 0 bases at V and 12 bases at J, with 11 bases between the two ends. PCR involved 60 Vbeta and 13 Jbeta primers. Some clones are missing from TCRdb's copy, which holds only in-frame ones; the method was immunoSEQ multiplex PCR. Here the sample spans some 93,000 clones, 78% being singletons. At sampling all donors were nominally healthy, likely with unrecorded immune exposures. The study's findings and limits: Another analysis was done later, and it associated approximately 17,000 TCR beta sequences with HLA alleles at 0.05 false discovery rate. CMV serostatus was the sole immune exposure information available. A link between a missense DCLRE1C variant and TCR beta V- and J-gene trimming emerged from a later analysis.

Sequenced material: PBMCs. The genes are TRBV11-2 and TRBJ1-1; D is perhaps TRBD1 (6 bases). The receptor was isolated from a middle-aged woman in good health and CMV-seronegative. This CDR3 reads CASSLDRDITFF. In DNA form, the CDR3 reads TGTGCCAGCAGCTTAGACCGGGACATTACTTTCTTT.